One sample yielded the 24 T cell receptor beta chains listed below, sequenced in a study of T cell responses to AZD1222 COVID-19 vaccine. TCRdb's table, derived via immunoSEQ multiplex PCR, lists solely in-frame clones and lacks some. The profile shows 180,000 or so clones, approximately 90% of them singletons. The material was peripheral blood, obtained on day 0 of AZD1222 vaccination. The receptors were sampled from an adult in good health.

V gene TRBV23-1 combines with J gene TRBJ2-5; maybe TRBD2 (6 bases). TRBV23-1 is labeled an ORF, and its function is uncertain. The CDR3 is made up of 16 amino acids. Trimming took 2 bases from V and 7 from J, leaving 20 bases between them. CDR3 residues: CASSQGGGEGSGTQYF. The CDR3 nucleotides read TGCGCCAGCAGTCAAGGGGGAGGAGAAGGGTCCGGGACCCAGTACTTC.

V gene TRBV18 combines with J gene TRBJ1-6; D not certain. CDR3 length: 15 amino acids. Germline CDR1 KGHSH, CDR2 LQKENI. Trimming removed 3 bases from V and 8 bases from J, with 14 bases in between. The CDR3 protein is CASSPLKGADSPLHF. CDR3 nucleotides: TGTGCCAGCTCACCCCTAAAGGGAGCGGATTCACCCCTCCACTTT.

This chain uses TRBV27 with TRBJ2-3; TRBD2 might be the D (6 bases). Trimming removed 7 bases at V and 0 bases at J, with 17 bases between. The V gene's germline CDR1 is MNHEY and CDR2 SMNVEV (reference sequence). This CDR3 is 16 amino acids long. CDR3 amino acids: CASTPGGNPSTDTQYF. CDR3 nucleotides: TGTGCCAGCACCCCAGGCGGGAACCCTAGCACAGATACGCAGTATTTT.

This chain uses TRBV2 with TRBJ2-2; weak D call: TRBD2 (6 bases). Trimming took 0 bases from V and 6 from J, leaving 11 bases between them. The CDR3 has 15 amino acids. Germline V gives CDR1 SNHLY, CDR2 FYNNEI. This CDR3 reads CASSEAHGSAGELFF. CDR3 nucleotides: TGTGCCAGCAGTGAAGCGCACGGGAGTGCCGGGGAGCTGTTTTTT.

The chain recombines TRBV5-6 with TRBJ1-4; TRBD1 is a possible D gene (6 bases). The V and J ends lost 1 base and 10 bases respectively, with 20 bases between them. The CDR3 length is 16 residues. Germline CDR1 is SGHDT and CDR2 is YYEEEE. The CDR3 coding sequence is TGTGCCAGCAGCTTGACGGTTACAGGGCTGGTTGGAAAACTGTTTTTT. This encodes CASSLTVTGLVGKLFF.

The chain links TRBV5-6 to TRBJ1-6; TRBD1 agrees at 7 bases. The trim removed 3 bases at V and 8 bases at J, leaving 5 bases unmatched. Germline loops: CDR1 SGHDT, CDR2 YYEEEE. The CDR3 extends over 14 amino acids. DNA of the CDR3: TGTGCCAGCAGCTATTCAGGGGGGTATTCACCCCTCCACTTT. Protein sequence: CASSYSGGYSPLHF. The full variable domain, in which reference TRBV5-6 and TRBJ1-6 provide the parts outside the CDR3, is DAGVTQSPTHLIKTRGQQVTLRCSPKSGHDTVSWYQQALGQGPQFIFQYYEEEERQRGNFPDRFSGHQFPNYSSELNVNALLLGDSALYLCASSYSGGYSPLHFGNGTRLTVT.

The gene calls are TRBV7-9 and TRBJ2-1; 9 positions match TRBD2. The CDR3 loop spans 15 amino acids. Germline V gene lookup returns CDR1 SEHNR and CDR2 FQNEAQ (reference sequence). V shed 3 bases, J shed 5 bases, and the junction held 5 bases outside the gene matches. CDR3 nucleotides: TGTGCCAGCAGCTTTGAGACTAGCGGCAACAATGAGCAGTTCTTC. This codes for CASSFETSGNNEQFF.

The V gene is TRBV6-1, the J gene TRBJ1-3, with a weak D call TRBD1 (6 bases). The germline gives CDR1 MNHNS, CDR2 SASEGT. The ends were cut back, 6 bases at V and 1 base at J, with 19 bases in the middle. The CDR3 contains 17 residues. For the CDR3, the DNA is TGTGCCAGCAGGGAAAAAGGGGGGGCGCGGTCTGGAAACACCATATATTTT. Residues: CASREKGGARSGNTIYF.

This chain joins TRBV6-2 or TRBV6-3 and TRBJ2-7; TRBD2 agrees at 10 bases. The V gene's germline CDR1 is MNHEY and CDR2 SVGEGT. This CDR3 comprises 16 residues. Losses at the gene ends were 2 bases for V and 3 bases for J; bases not matched to a gene: 7. The CDR3 coding sequence is TGTGCCAGCAGTTACCCAGCGGGAGGGCCTGTCTACGAGCAGTACTTC. It translates to CASSYPAGGPVYEQYF.

The chain recombines TRBV15 with TRBJ2-3; 8 bases match TRBD2. After removal of 5 bases from V and 0 bases from J, the junction contained 7 bases not matched to a gene. The CDR3 is 16 amino acids. The germline gives CDR1 LNHNV, CDR2 YYDKDF (reference sequence). The DNA of the CDR3 is TGTGCCACCAGCGGGAATAGCGGGAAGAGCACAGATACGCAGTATTTT. Translating gives CATSGNSGKSTDTQYF.

This chain uses TRBV2 with TRBJ1-4, with D unclear. V shed 7 bases and J shed 0 bases, with 9 bases lying between them. Per the germline V gene, CDR1 is SNHLY and CDR2 is FYNNEI. The CDR3 consists of 14 residues. Here the CDR3 reads CASNREATNEKLFF. The CDR3 DNA reads as TGTGCCAGCAATAGAGAGGCAACTAATGAAAAACTGTTTTTT.

This chain joins TRBV19 and TRBJ1-5; D ambiguous. There are 14 residues in the CDR3. V shed 5 bases and J shed 1 base, with 9 bases lying between them. Per germline, CDR1 LNHDA and CDR2 SQIVND (reference sequence). The CDR3 is CASSGTASNQPQHF. CDR3 bases: TGTGCCAGTAGTGGTACAGCCAGCAATCAGCCCCAGCATTTT.

This chain joins TRBV5-6 and TRBJ1-5, with 8 positions matching TRBD1. The V gene end was trimmed by 4 bases and the J gene end by 3 bases; junction bases not matched to a gene: 6. Germline CDR1 SGHDT, CDR2 YYEEEE. The CDR3 covers 15 residues. In DNA form, the CDR3 reads TGTGCCAGCAGCGTGACAGGGGTCGACAATCAGCCCCAGCATTTT. Translated: CASSVTGVDNQPQHF.

This clone was found once. This chain joins TRBV30 and TRBJ1-2, with 8 bases that match TRBD1. The CDR3 length is 14 residues. The V segment lost 2 bases and the J segment 8 bases; nucleotides outside the gene matches: 10. Germline values: CDR1 GTSNPN, CDR2 SVGIG (reference sequence). The CDR3 region is CAWSLDRVGKGYTF. Written as DNA, the CDR3 is TGTGCCTGGAGTTTGGACAGGGTCGGCAAAGGCTACACCTTC.

The J gene is TRBJ2-2, the V gene TRBV10-3; maybe TRBD1 (6 bases). Trimming removed 7 bases from V and 1 base from J, with 10 bases in between. The CDR3 runs to 14 residues. The germline CDR1 and CDR2 sequences are ENHRY and SYGVKD. The CDR3 sequence is CAITGQMNTGELFF. For the CDR3, the DNA is TGTGCCATCACCGGACAGATGAACACCGGGGAGCTGTTTTTT.

The V gene is TRBV3-1 (or the pseudogene TRBV3-2), the J gene TRBJ2-1; D uncertain. This CDR3 has 13 amino acids. V was trimmed by 4 bases and J by 4 bases, leaving 8 bases between them. Germline V lookup: CDR1 LGHDT, CDR2 YNNKEL (reference sequence). CDR3 nucleotides: TGTGCCAGCAGCCCTCTCGGGTACAATGAGCAGTTCTTC. It specifies CASSPLGYNEQFF.

The chain recombines TRBV6-5 with TRBJ1-5, with D unclear. In germline, CDR1 is MNHEY, CDR2 SVGAGI. The CDR3 loop spans 15 amino acids. V lost 5 bases to trimming and J lost 6 bases, with 17 bases between them. Here the CDR3 DNA reads TGTGCCAGCAGTCGGACCCTTCCTTGGGGTCAGCCCCAGCATTTT. This translates into CASSRTLPWGQPQHF.

J is TRBJ1-5 and V is TRBV4-1; D might be TRBD1 (6 bases). Germline loops: CDR1 MGHRA, CDR2 YSYEKL. The CDR3 consists of 16 residues. Deletions cut 1 base from V and 3 bases from J, with 13 bases between. The CDR3 DNA sequence: TGCGCCAGCAGCCAAGGGGGAGGGGGACTCAATCAGCCCCAGCATTTT. Translation gives CASSQGGGGLNQPQHF.

The rearrangement joins TRBV5-1 to TRBJ2-1, with 9 bases fitting TRBD2. Germline V gene lookup returns CDR1 SGHRS and CDR2 YFSETQ. The CDR3 contains 15 residues. V trimming: 2 bases; J trimming: 6 bases; junction bases outside the gene matches: 6. The CDR3 protein is CASSFGLAGVNEQFF. DNA of the CDR3: TGCGCCAGCAGCTTCGGGTTAGCGGGAGTCAATGAGCAGTTCTTC.

This clone was counted once. The chain couples TRBV5-6 to TRBJ1-5; 12 nucleotides line up with TRBD1. The CDR3 is 18 residues long. Germline CDR1 reads SGHDT; CDR2 reads YYEEEE. The V gene end was trimmed by 0 bases and the J gene end by 4 bases; junction bases not matched to a gene: 8. Here the CDR3 DNA reads TGTGCCAGCAGCTTGGCAGGGGGACAGGGGGCGCGAAATCAGCCCCAGCATTTT. Its protein product is CASSLAGGQGARNQPQHF.

The gene calls are TRBV21-1 and TRBJ2-7; TRBD2 was called by the table and not checked on the DNA. TRBV21-1 is a known pseudogene. The CDR3 is made up of 15 amino acids. CDR3: CASSKVLGGSYEQYF. The CDR3 DNA reads TGTGCCAGCAGCAAAGTCTTGGGGGGGTCCTACGAGCAGTACTTC.

The gene calls are TRBV10-3 and TRBJ2-3, with D perhaps assigned TRBD1 or TRBD2 (5 bases each). V gave up 3 bases and J gave up 6 bases, with 16 bases separating them. Per the germline V gene, CDR1 is ENHRY and CDR2 is SYGVKD. There are 15 residues in the CDR3. The CDR3 region is CAISDWVGETDTQYF. The CDR3 nucleotides are TGTGCCATCAGTGACTGGGTGGGGGAGACGGATACGCAGTATTTT.

V usage is TRBV5-4 and J usage is TRBJ2-3; D not resolved. The CDR3 extends over 13 amino acids. Germline V lookup: CDR1 SGHNT, CDR2 YYREEE (reference sequence). V was clipped by 2 bases and J by 2 bases, with 6 bases between them. CDR3 sequence reads: CASSLGITDTQYF. CDR3 nucleotide sequence: TGTGCCAGCAGCTTAGGGATCACAGATACGCAGTATTTT. The full variable domain, with the rest looked up from reference TRBV5-4 and TRBJ2-3, is ETGVTQSPTHLIKTRGQQVTLRCSSQSGHNTVSWYQQALGQGPQFIFQYYREEENGRGNFPPRFSGLQFPNYSSELNVNALELDDSALYLCASSLGITDTQYFGPGTRLTVL.

The chain has TRBV4-2 and TRBJ1-4; TRBD1 aligns across 7 bases. J was trimmed by 0 bases and V by 0 bases; bases with no gene match: 1. The CDR3 extends over 16 amino acids. From germline, CDR1 is LGHNA and CDR2 YNFKEQ. The CDR3 loop reads CASSQDRGTTNEKLFF. The CDR3 coding sequence is TGTGCCAGCAGCCAAGACAGGGGGACAACTAATGAAAAACTGTTTTTT.